This section outlines one TCR beta chain sequence together with its context. This sample stems from a study of blood T cell repertoires in COVID-19. Study at large: T cells, B-cell-depleted T cells, or PBMCs supplied cDNA or gDNA.

Recruited during active infection, patients (from Seattle) were subsequently followed longitudinally. Looked up from germline, CDR1 is SGHNT and CDR2 is YYREEE (reference sequence). The length of the CDR3 is 14 residues. Unmatched junction bases numbered 3, after V lost 4 bases and J lost 2 bases. Original handling: How many nucleated cells were present was estimated from reference gene primer amplification. Clones were read by immunoSEQ multiplex PCR, and TCRdb kept only the in-frame ones, dropping some. V and J calls and clone size follow that table, whereas D and trimming were derived from the DNA. Seen here are a few hundred thousand clones, more than 85% observed once, and the top ten hold roughly 2.7%.

This receptor was obtained from a person between 18 and 30 years old with COVID-19, enrolled during active disease. The chain recombines TRBV5-4 with TRBJ2-4; 7 bases line up with TRBD2. Sequenced input: peripheral blood. The chain's CDR3 is CASSRSGTKNIQYF. The CDR3 DNA sequence: TGTGCCAGCAGCAGGAGCGGGACCAAAAACATTCAGTACTTC.